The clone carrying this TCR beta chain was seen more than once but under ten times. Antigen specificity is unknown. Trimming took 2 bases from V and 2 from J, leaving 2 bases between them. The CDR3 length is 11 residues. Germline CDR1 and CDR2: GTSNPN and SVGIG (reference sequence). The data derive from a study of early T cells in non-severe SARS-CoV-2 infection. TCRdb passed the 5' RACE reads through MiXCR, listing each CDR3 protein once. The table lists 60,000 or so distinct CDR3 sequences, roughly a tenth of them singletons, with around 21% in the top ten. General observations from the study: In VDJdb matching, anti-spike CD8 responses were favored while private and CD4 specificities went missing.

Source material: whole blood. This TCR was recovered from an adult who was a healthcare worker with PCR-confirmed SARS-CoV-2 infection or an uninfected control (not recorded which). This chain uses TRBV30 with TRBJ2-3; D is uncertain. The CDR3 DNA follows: TGTGCCTGGAGTCTCACAGATACGCAGTATTTT. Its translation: CAWSLTDTQYF.